One sample yielded the 13 T cell receptor beta chains listed below, sequenced in a study of PD-L1 blockade in urothelial cancer. Measured with immunoSEQ multiplex PCR; TCRdb has only the in-frame clones, and not every one. The sample has 40,000 to 45,000 clones, roughly four fifths seen once. Sample: PBMCs, taken around atezolizumab (anti-PD-L1) treatment. The receptors here all came from a man aged 65 to 85 with urothelial cancer.

This chain joins TRBV7-8 and TRBJ2-7; 15 positions agree with TRBD2. Germline-derived CDR1 and CDR2 are SGHVS and FQNEAQ. This CDR3 region has 18 residues. The V segment lost 3 bases and the J segment 4 bases; nucleotides outside the gene matches: 10. The chain's CDR3 is CASSLGTSGGILGYEQYF. The CDR3 coding sequence is TGTGCCAGCAGCTTGGGGACTAGCGGGGGGATTTTAGGGTACGAGCAGTACTTC.

J is TRBJ2-1 and V is TRBV11-2; 7 positions agree with TRBD1. V shed 5 bases, J shed 0 bases, and the junction held 4 bases outside the gene matches. The CDR3 totals 15 residues. Germline values: CDR1 SGHAT, CDR2 FQNNGV. Here the CDR3 reads CASSITGASYNEQFF. In nucleotides, the CDR3 is TGTGCCAGCAGCATAACAGGGGCCTCCTACAATGAGCAGTTCTTC.

This chain joins TRBV6-1 and TRBJ1-3; 11 nucleotides agree with TRBD1. The junction had 2 bases not matched to a gene; V was cut back by 2 bases and J by 2 bases. Germline CDR1 is MNHNS and CDR2 is SASEGT. The CDR3 has 16 residues. DNA for the CDR3: TGTGCCAGCAGTGAATCGGGACAGGGGGCTGGAAACACCATATATTTT. Translated, it gives CASSESGQGAGNTIYF.

This clone was observed a handful of times. This chain connects TRBV28 to TRBJ1-1; 8 bases are shared with TRBD1. The V gene end was trimmed by 6 bases and the J gene end by 5 bases; junction bases not matched to a gene: 8. The CDR3 runs 14 residues. CDR1 is MDHEN, CDR2 SYDVKM, per germline. In DNA, the CDR3 is TGTGCCAGCAGACTGACAGGGGTAGTGACTGAAGCTTTCTTT. Translated: CASRLTGVVTEAFF.

The chain employs TRBV11-3 and TRBJ2-7; a possible D gene is TRBD2 (6 bases). Germline V lookup: CDR1 SGHNT, CDR2 YENEEA. Trimming removed 3 bases from V and 2 bases from J, with 11 bases in between. The CDR3 length is 14 residues. The CDR3 bases are TGTGCCAGCAGCTTCCAGGGAGGACCCTACGAGCAGTACTTC. Residues: CASSFQGGPYEQYF.

The genes are TRBV9 and TRBJ1-1; no reliable D call. Germline loops: CDR1 SGDLS, CDR2 YYNGEE. The CDR3 has 15 amino acids. Between the trimmed V and J ends, which lost 3 bases and 1 base, there was a span of 13 bases. The CDR3 spells CASSATVGANTEAFF. CDR3 DNA: TGTGCCAGCAGCGCTACTGTGGGAGCGAACACTGAAGCTTTCTTT.

J is TRBJ1-2 and V is TRBV15; possibly TRBD1 for D (6 bases). CDR1 and CDR2 from the germline V gene are LNHNV and YYDKDF (reference sequence). CDR3 length: 14 residues. Trimming stripped 4 bases from V and 6 bases from J, with 15 bases between. The CDR3 sequence: CATSTRTAIDGYTF. The CDR3 DNA reads as TGTGCCACCAGCACCCGGACAGCTATTGATGGCTACACCTTC.

The chain links TRBV18 to TRBJ1-1, with 7 positions matching TRBD1. This CDR3 is built from 13 residues. Trimming cost V 4 bases and J 4 bases; bases outside gene matches: 3. The germline CDR1 and CDR2 sequences are KGHSH and LQKENI. CDR3 in DNA: TGTGCCAGCTCACTCGACAGGGTCACTGAAGCTTTCTTT. It translates to CASSLDRVTEAFF.

The rearrangement links TRBV27 to TRBJ2-1, with D possibly TRBD2 on 8 matching bases. The CDR3 length is 24 residues. Trimming cost V 1 base and J 0 bases, with 34 bases left between them. CDR1 is MNHEY and CDR2 is SMNVEV in the germline V gene (reference sequence). For the CDR3, the DNA is TGTGCCAGCAGTTTATTTTTAGCGGGGCCTTGGGACAGTCTCCTAGGACGCTCCTACAATGAGCAGTTCTTC. The encoded protein is CASSLFLAGPWDSLLGRSYNEQFF.

The V gene is TRBV19, the J gene TRBJ1-1; D is unresolved. The CDR3 length is 17 residues. Deletions cut 2 bases from V and 4 bases from J, with 20 bases between. Per germline, CDR1 LNHDA and CDR2 SQIVND (reference sequence). The CDR3 nucleotides read TGTGCCAGTAGTATAACGAGGTCGTGGGCCCGGGGCACTGAAGCTTTCTTT. Residues: CASSITRSWARGTEAFF. The full variable domain, in which reference TRBV19 and TRBJ1-1 provide the parts outside the CDR3, is DGGITQSPKYLFRKEGQNVTLSCEQNLNHDAMYWYRQDPGQGLRLIYYSQIVNDFQKGDIAEGYSVSREKKESFPLTVTSAQKNPTAFYLCASSITRSWARGTEAFFGQGTRLTVV.

A single count supports this clone. The J gene is TRBJ2-7, the V gene TRBV6-5; TRBD1 matches at 7 bases. The CDR3 is made up of 13 amino acids. The J segment lost 3 bases and the V segment lost 7 bases, leaving 6 bases of the junction unmatched. The germline V gene has CDR1 MNHEY and CDR2 SVGAGI. CDR3 residues: CASTRGTGYEQYF. CDR3 nucleotide sequence: TGTGCCAGCACCAGGGGGACCGGCTACGAGCAGTACTTC.

V gene TRBV27 combines with J gene TRBJ2-3; possibly TRBD1 for D (5 bases). The CDR3 spans 14 residues. In germline, CDR1 is MNHEY, CDR2 SMNVEV (reference sequence). Trimming took 5 bases from V and 3 from J, leaving 12 bases between them. The CDR3 DNA sequence: TGTGCCAGCAGTCACCGGACAAGTACAGATACGCAGTATTTT. Translation: CASSHRTSTDTQYF.

Written as DNA, the CDR3 is TGTGCCAGCAAGGGAGATTCTGGAAACACCATATATTTT. Its protein is CASKGDSGNTIYF. This chain links TRBV2 with TRBJ1-3; D uncertain. Trimming took off 7 bases at V and 1 base at J, with 8 bases between the two ends. Germline values: CDR1 SNHLY, CDR2 FYNNEI. The CDR3 has 13 amino acids.